Included here is one TCR beta chain sequence, with context. No antigen is known for it. Clones were read by immunoSEQ multiplex PCR, and TCRdb kept only the in-frame ones, dropping some. The table records about 1.1 million clones, 78% of them present only once. This record belongs to a study of shared clonotypes between healthy human individuals. Study background: The donor pool was made up of two women and a few men aged 18 to 49. Points from the study as a whole: Larger estimated richness was generally seen in naive subsets than in memory subsets.

V shed 4 bases and J 2 bases; nucleotides not matched to a gene: 6. The V gene's germline CDR1 is SGHAT and CDR2 FQNNGV. This CDR3 is 15 amino acids long. Sequences were obtained from memory CD4+ T cells from PBMCs. Subset meaning: CD45RA-negative fraction. The source is a man aged 18 to 30 in good health. Some clones in this sample may be carry-over from other donors' samples. The chain couples TRBV11-2 to TRBJ2-5; 8 bases are a match to TRBD1. CDR3 sequence: CASSSLTGGQETQYF. The CDR3 DNA sequence: TGTGCCAGCAGCTCCCTCACAGGGGGACAAGAGACCCAGTACTTC.